The 28 T cell receptor beta chains presented below share a single source sample, sequenced in a study of T cells after yellow fever vaccination. TCRdb re-analysed the 5' RACE reads in MiXCR, keeping a single row per CDR3 protein. Of about 68,000 distinct CDR3 sequences detected, about 7% appear once; the ten largest clones hold around 37%. The sequenced sample was CD8+ T cells sorted from PBMCs, obtained roughly 45 days after the first yellow fever vaccination. These receptors all come from a man younger than 30 who received the YFV17D yellow fever vaccine.

CDR3 DNA: TGTGCCAGCAGCTTAGTTGGCAGAAACTATGGCTACACCTTC. Amino acid sequence: CASSLVGRNYGYTF. V is TRBV7-9 and J is TRBJ1-2; no firm D call. Trimming pared 1 base from V and 2 bases from J, leaving 8 bases between. Germline CDR1 and CDR2: SEHNR and FQNEAQ (reference sequence). This CDR3 comprises 14 residues.

This clonotype was seen ten or more times. This sequence joins TRBV15 and TRBJ2-7; 9 positions agree with TRBD2. V trimming: 1 base; J trimming: 2 bases; junction bases outside the gene matches: 0. The CDR3 covers 14 residues. Germline CDR1 and CDR2: LNHNV and YYDKDF (reference sequence). The CDR3: CATSRGLAAYEQYF. For the CDR3, the DNA is TGTGCCACCAGCAGAGGACTAGCGGCCTACGAGCAGTACTTC.

This clonotype was detected ten times or more. The V call is TRBV27, the J call TRBJ1-1; TRBD1 agrees at 7 bases. Germline CDR1 MNHEY, CDR2 SMNVEV (reference sequence). J was trimmed by 1 base and V by 6 bases; bases with no gene match: 11. There are 16 residues in the CDR3. In nucleotides, the CDR3 is TGTGCCAGCAGCCCCGCCCGCCGGGACAGGAACACTGAAGCTTTCTTT. Amino acid sequence: CASSPARRDRNTEAFF.

A few counts support this clonotype. V usage is TRBV7-8 and J usage is TRBJ2-3; 9 bases line up with TRBD2. Germline assignment: CDR1 SGHVS and CDR2 FQNEAQ. The CDR3 sequence is 16 residues long. The V and J ends lost 6 bases and 6 bases, in that order; junction bases with no gene match: 13. CDR3 sequence (DNA): TGTGCCAGCAGGAAGAAGGGCGGGGGGGCCGTGGATACGCAGTATTTT. Translated, it gives CASRKKGGGAVDTQYF.

The chain has TRBV7-2 and TRBJ2-1; a weak D match, TRBD1 (6 bases). The CDR3 has 13 residues. The germline CDR1 and CDR2 sequences are SGHTA and FQGNSA. Deletions cut 1 base from V and 9 bases from J, with 10 bases between. This CDR3 reads CASSLVLTGEQFF. In DNA form, the CDR3 reads TGTGCCAGCAGCTTAGTATTGACAGGTGAGCAGTTCTTC.

This clonotype was seen ten or more times. The J gene is TRBJ2-7, the V gene TRBV20-1; either TRBD1 or TRBD2 may fit D (6 bases each). The V end was cut by 3 bases, the J end by 0 bases, with 21 bases between. There are 17 residues in the CDR3. Germline CDR1 reads DFQATT; CDR2 reads SNEGSKA (reference sequence). CDR3 DNA: TGCAGTGCTAGTGGGGGCGGGGTCTTCCCCAGCTCCTACGAGCAGTACTTC. Protein sequence: CSASGGGVFPSSYEQYF.

This clonotype appeared many times. The chain has TRBV7-6 and TRBJ2-1, with 13 bases fitting TRBD2. CDR3 length: 16 residues. J lost 5 bases, V lost 5 bases, and 6 bases had no gene match. Germline loops: CDR1 SGHVS, CDR2 FNYEAQ. CDR3 nucleotides: TGTGCCAGCAGCGCGACTAGCGGGGGGTCTAACAATGAGCAGTTCTTC. Its protein is CASSATSGGSNNEQFF.

The table lists this clonotype with many counts. The V gene is TRBV4-1, the J gene TRBJ1-5; possibly TRBD1 for D (6 bases). CDR1 and CDR2 (germline): MGHRA, YSYEKL. V was cut by 0 bases and J by 0 bases, with 12 bases left in between. The CDR3 covers 17 residues. The CDR3 is CASSQDVRTDSNQPQHF. The CDR3 region has the DNA TGCGCCAGCAGCCAAGATGTTCGGACAGATAGCAATCAGCCCCAGCATTTT.

The sample holds many counts of this clonotype. The chain couples TRBV5-5 to TRBJ2-7, with D perhaps being TRBD1 or TRBD2 (5 bases each). The CDR3 covers 16 residues. Trimming took off 0 bases at V and 4 bases at J, with 17 bases between the two ends. Germline V gene sequence: CDR1 SGHKS, CDR2 YYEKEE (reference sequence). DNA for the CDR3: TGTGCCAGCAGCTTGGGGGGGTTAGCGTGGAGGTACGAGCAGTACGTC. It is translated as CASSLGGLAWRYEQYV.

V is TRBV5-4 and J is TRBJ2-5, with D tentatively TRBD1 or TRBD2 (5 bases each). The germline V and J ends were trimmed by 0 bases and 1 base, with 13 bases remaining between them. This CDR3 region has 16 residues. CDR1 SGHNT and CDR2 YYREEE come from the germline V gene (reference sequence). The CDR3 DNA follows: TGTGCCAGCAGCTTGGACCGGGACGCCATCCAAGAGACCCAGTACTTC. Its translation is CASSLDRDAIQETQYF.

In its sample, this clonotype was seen a few times. The rearrangement links TRBV4-1 to TRBJ1-6; TRBD1 agrees at 7 bases. J lost 8 bases, V lost 3 bases, and 7 bases had no gene match. This CDR3 region has 15 residues. CDR1 and CDR2 (germline): MGHRA, YSYEKL. CDR3 coding DNA: TGCGCCAGCAGCCAGATGCAGGGGGTTTATTCACCCCTCCACTTT. Its translation: CASSQMQGVYSPLHF.

This clonotype was recorded a few times. The chain is built from TRBV24-1 and TRBJ2-1; either TRBD1 or TRBD2 may fit D (7 bases each). This CDR3 region has 16 residues. V dropped 7 bases and J dropped 10 bases, with 25 bases sitting between them. Germline assignment: CDR1 KGHDR and CDR2 SFDVKD. The CDR3 loop reads CATSTGDGGPLGEQFF. In DNA, the CDR3 is TGTGCCACCAGCACAGGGGACGGGGGGCCCCTAGGCGAGCAGTTCTTC.

This clonotype was detected many times. V and J are TRBV29-1 and TRBJ1-5; D ambiguous. V was pared by 8 bases and J by 9 bases, with 8 bases between. CDR3 length: 9 residues. Germline V CDR1 and CDR2: SQVTM, ANQGSEA. The CDR3 nucleotides are TGCAGCCCCGGGTTGCCCCAGCATTTT. Encoded protein: CSPGLPQHF.

As concerns this clonotype: This sequence may be a read error, since a much larger clone differs from it by one base. V is TRBV5-6 and J is TRBJ2-7, with D possibly being TRBD1 or TRBD2 (5 bases each). CDR1 is SGHDT, CDR2 YYEEEE, per germline. This CDR3 has 13 amino acids. Between the trimmed V and J ends, which lost 7 bases and 6 bases, there was a span of 17 bases. The CDR3 region is CASVERGRSEQYF. CDR3 bases: TGTGCCAGCGTGGAGAGGGGTAGGTCCGAGCAGTACTTC.

This clonotype appeared a few times. The CDR3 here is CSAGGSGNTIYF. Here the CDR3 DNA reads TGCAGTGCTGGGGGATCAGGAAACACCATATATTTT. V usage is TRBV20-1 and J usage is TRBJ1-3, with a weak D call TRBD1 (5 bases). The germline V gene has CDR1 DFQATT and CDR2 SNEGSKA (reference sequence). V was clipped by 5 bases and J by 4 bases, with 9 bases between them. The CDR3 runs 12 residues.

This clonotype occurred many times. The genes are TRBV20-1 and TRBJ2-1; maybe TRBD2 (6 bases). V was trimmed by 0 bases and J by 8 bases, leaving 17 bases between them. CDR3 length: 15 residues. Germline CDR1 and CDR2: DFQATT and SNEGSKA (reference sequence). The CDR3 here is CSARDQGLASYEQFF. CDR3 coding DNA: TGCAGTGCTAGAGATCAGGGACTGGCTAGCTATGAGCAGTTCTTC.

A few counts support this clonotype. This chain joins TRBV19 and TRBJ2-6; no definite D call. This CDR3 region has 16 residues. Germline V gene data show CDR1 as LNHDA and CDR2 as SQIVND (reference sequence). V was shortened by 7 bases and J by 4 bases, with 17 bases between the two germline ends. This CDR3 reads CASIAWLSSGANVLTF. CDR3 nucleotides: TGTGCCAGTATCGCCTGGCTGTCATCCGGGGCCAACGTCCTGACTTTC. The whole variable domain, remainder taken from reference TRBV19 and TRBJ2-6, is DGGITQSPKYLFRKEGQNVTLSCEQNLNHDAMYWYRQDPGQGLRLIYYSQIVNDFQKGDIAEGYSVSREKKESFPLTVTSAQKNPTAFYLCASIAWLSSGANVLTFGAGSRLTVL.

With regard to this clonotype: A read error may account for a junction end that differs from germline. The gene calls are TRBV6-5 and TRBJ1-1; no definite D call. The length of the CDR3 is 10 residues. CDR1 MNHEY and CDR2 SVGAGI come from the germline V gene. The CDR3 nucleotides are TGTGCCAGCAGTTATCCGAATCTAGTCTTT. It specifies CASSYPNLVF.

This clonotype was seen ten or more times. This chain connects TRBV6-2 or TRBV6-3 to TRBJ2-1, with 10 positions matching TRBD2. The CDR3 spans 15 residues. The germline V gene has CDR1 MNHEY and CDR2 SVGEGT. Trimming took 3 bases from V and 3 from J; bases not matched to a gene: 2. The CDR3 protein is CASSYSGGIYNEQFF. CDR3 coding DNA: TGTGCCAGCAGTTATAGCGGGGGGATCTACAATGAGCAGTTCTTC.

The rearrangement uses TRBV15 and TRBJ2-2, with TRBD1 identical over 8 bases. Germline V gene lookup returns CDR1 LNHNV and CDR2 YYDKDF (reference sequence). CDR3 length: 18 amino acids. Trimming took 1 base from V and 0 from J; bases not matched to a gene: 7. Here the CDR3 DNA reads TGTGCCACCAGCAGAGGGATCGGACAGGGTCCGAACACCGGGGAGCTGTTTTTT. Encoded protein: CATSRGIGQGPNTGELFF.

As to this clonotype: Given a much more abundant clone one base away, this may be a read error. CDR3 DNA: TGTGCCAGCAGTGAATGGGGCAGGGGGAATAAGCAGTTCTTC. It is translated as CASSEWGRGNKQFF. The gene calls are TRBV2 and TRBJ2-1; 7 nucleotides agree with TRBD1. This CDR3 has 14 amino acids. The V gene end was trimmed by 2 bases and the J gene end by 11 bases; junction bases not matched to a gene: 9. The germline CDR1 and CDR2 sequences are SNHLY and FYNNEI.

This clonotype showed up many times. The chain uses TRBV9 and TRBJ2-3, with 8 positions matching TRBD1. The CDR3 runs to 14 residues. V lost 3 bases, J lost 2 bases, and 2 bases stayed unmatched. Germline V lookup: CDR1 SGDLS, CDR2 YYNGEE. DNA for the CDR3: TGTGCCAGCAGCGAGGACAGGGACACAGATACGCAGTATTTT. The encoded protein is CASSEDRDTDTQYF.

At least ten counts were recorded for this clonotype. The rearrangement uses TRBV5-6 and TRBJ2-4; maybe TRBD1 (6 bases). Looked up from germline, CDR1 is SGHDT and CDR2 is YYEEEE. The V end was cut by 6 bases, the J end by 6 bases, with 10 bases between. This CDR3 spans 12 amino acids. The CDR3 DNA is TGTGCCAGCAACGGACAGCGAAACATTCAGTACTTC. This translates into CASNGQRNIQYF.

This clonotype was counted at least ten times. This chain uses TRBV12-3 or TRBV12-4 with TRBJ2-3; a possible D gene is TRBD2 (6 bases). The CDR3 has 14 residues. Trimming cost V 3 bases and J 4 bases, with 11 bases left between them. The CDR3 nucleotides are TGTGCCAGCAGTTTCGGCGGGGAGGCAGATACGCAGTATTTT. It codes for CASSFGGEADTQYF.

This clonotype was recorded many times. The chain combines TRBV27 with TRBJ2-3; 11 nucleotides align to TRBD2. The V gene's germline CDR1 is MNHEY and CDR2 SMNVEV (reference sequence). The V segment lost 6 bases and the J segment 3 bases; nucleotides outside the gene matches: 5. The CDR3 is 15 residues long. CDR3 in DNA: TGTGCCAGCAGCGTCGGGACTAGCGGTACAGATACGCAGTATTTT. Encoded protein: CASSVGTSGTDTQYF.

The V call is TRBV5-1, the J call TRBJ1-5; tentatively, D is TRBD1 (6 bases). With 0 bases removed from V and 7 bases from J, the gap between germline ends came to 14 bases. Germline CDR1 and CDR2: SGHRS and YFSETQ. This CDR3 is built from 15 residues. This chain's CDR3 is CASSLEGGAGQPQHF. The CDR3 coding sequence is TGCGCCAGCAGCTTGGAGGGGGGCGCGGGGCAGCCCCAGCATTTT.

This chain links TRBV6-6 with TRBJ1-1; D perhaps matches TRBD1 (5 bases). The CDR3 contains 12 residues. Per germline, CDR1 MNHNY and CDR2 SVGAGI (reference sequence). Trimming left V 7 bases short and J 3 bases short, with 9 bases between. CDR3 amino acids: CASMLGDTEAFF. The CDR3 region has the DNA TGTGCCAGCATGTTGGGGGACACTGAAGCTTTCTTT.

Remarks on this clonotype: Possible read error: a much larger clone is one base away. CDR3 sequence (DNA): TGCAGCGTTGATTCGGCGGGGGTGGGTTACGAGCAGTACTTC. It yields the protein CSVDSAGVGYEQYF. This chain uses TRBV29-1 with TRBJ2-7; 7 positions match TRBD2. The CDR3 covers 14 residues. CDR1 is SQVTM, CDR2 ANQGSEA, per germline. V shed 3 bases and J 4 bases; nucleotides not matched to a gene: 9.